Below are 18 T cell receptor beta chains sequenced from a single sample in a study of T cells after yellow fever vaccination (dated by TCRdb to the late 2010s). Library creation used 5' RACE. Sequencer: Illumina HiSeq 2500. TCRdb reprocessed the public reads (quality trimming at Q25 with fastp, clone calling with MiXCR) and kept in-frame beta chains. Under each unique CDR3 protein, matching rows form one entry showing the most common genes and DNA. The sample table holds 230,000 or so distinct CDR3 sequences, of which approximately 6.8% were seen once. The ten largest clonotypes hold roughly 1% of the sample. Explained via the paper, the treatment or condition label denotes: live attenuated yellow fever vaccine strain. Sequenced material: CD4+ T cells sorted from PBMCs, taken on the day of the yellow fever booster vaccination. The receptor source for this set is a man aged 25-45 years who received the YFV17D yellow fever vaccine.

This clonotype occurred many times. V usage is TRBV7-2 and J usage is TRBJ2-1; weak D call: TRBD1 (6 bases). CDR3 length: 11 amino acids. CDR1 SGHTA and CDR2 FQGNSA come from the germline V gene. The V gene lost 4 bases and the J gene lost 12 bases, with 10 bases spanning the gap. CDR3 region: CASSYRVRQFF. The CDR3 nucleotides read TGTGCCAGCAGCTACAGGGTGAGGCAGTTCTTC.

The rearrangement joins TRBV9 to TRBJ2-3; 9 bases line up with TRBD2. V was pared by 1 base and J by 0 bases, with 6 bases of the junction left unmatched. The germline CDR1 and CDR2 sequences are SGDLS and YYNGEE. The CDR3 length is 17 residues. CDR3 amino acids: CASSVYLTSGSTDTQYF. The DNA of the CDR3 is TGTGCCAGCAGCGTATACCTGACTAGCGGAAGCACAGATACGCAGTATTTT.

This clonotype was found many times. V and J are TRBV7-9 and TRBJ2-5; 10 positions agree with TRBD2. The CDR3 runs 15 residues. The V segment lost 5 bases and the J segment 5 bases; nucleotides outside the gene matches: 8. Germline V lookup: CDR1 SEHNR, CDR2 FQNEAQ (reference sequence). The CDR3 protein is CASSPPLAGVETQYF. Here the CDR3 DNA reads TGTGCCAGCAGCCCCCCGCTAGCGGGAGTTGAGACCCAGTACTTC.

This clonotype occurred many times. The chain couples TRBV28 to TRBJ2-2; D uncertain. There are 14 residues in the CDR3. The germline CDR1 and CDR2 sequences are MDHEN and SYDVKM. The V end lost 7 bases, the J end lost 5 bases, and 14 bases lay between the germline ends. The CDR3 region is CASNPLSRTGELFF. CDR3 coding DNA: TGTGCCAGCAACCCACTGAGTAGAACCGGGGAGCTGTTTTTT.

This clonotype was seen many times. This chain uses TRBV5-1 with TRBJ2-1; no definite D call. The V gene's germline CDR1 is SGHRS and CDR2 YFSETQ. This CDR3 contains 13 residues. With 0 bases removed from V and 7 bases from J, the gap between germline ends came to 8 bases. CDR3 residues: CASSLAMRNEQFF. The CDR3 DNA is TGCGCCAGCAGCTTGGCAATGCGGAATGAGCAGTTCTTC.

This clonotype occurred a few times. V and J are TRBV28 and TRBJ1-5; a possible D gene is TRBD1 (5 bases). CDR3 length: 13 residues. Germline CDR1 MDHEN, CDR2 SYDVKM. V lost 6 bases to trimming and J lost 1 base, with 7 bases between them. CDR3 in amino acids: CASRGGSNQPQHF. The CDR3 DNA reads as TGTGCCAGCAGGGGGGGGAGCAATCAGCCCCAGCATTTT. Combining the CDR3 with reference TRBV28 and TRBJ1-5 gives the whole variable domain DVKVTQSSRYLVKRTGEKVFLECVQDMDHENMFWYRQDPGLGLRLIYFSYDVKMKEKGDIPEGYSVSREKKERFSLILESASTNQTSMYLCASRGGSNQPQHFGDGTRLSIL.

Here the CDR3 reads CASSLIPGTSVETQYF. CDR3 bases: TGTGCCAGCAGCTTAATCCCCGGGACTAGTGTTGAGACCCAGTACTTC. This chain links TRBV7-7 with TRBJ2-5, with 8 bases lining up with TRBD2. The CDR3 is 16 amino acids. Germline loops: CDR1 SSHAT, CDR2 FNYEAQ (reference sequence). V lost 2 bases, J lost 5 bases, and 10 bases stayed unmatched.

This clonotype was observed at least ten times. The junction differs from germline at one of its ends, possibly a read error. V and J are TRBV7-7 and TRBJ2-2; 8 positions agree with TRBD2. CDR1 and CDR2 (germline): SSHAT, FNYEAQ (reference sequence). CDR3 length equals 15 residues. The CDR3, as DNA: TGTGCTAGCAGCTTAGGTCCGGGAGGGACCCGGGAGCTGTTTTTT. Amino acids: CASSLGPGGTRELFF. The full variable domain, its missing parts supplied by reference TRBV7-7 and TRBJ2-2, is GAGVSQSPRYKVTKRGQDVTLRCDPISSHATLYWYQQALGQGPEFLTYFNYEAQPDKSGLPSDRFSAERPEGSISTLTIQRTEQRDSAMYRCASSLGPGGTRELFFGEGSRLTVL.

The table lists this clonotype with many counts. The chain joins TRBV12-3 or TRBV12-4 to TRBJ2-1; the D gene is possibly TRBD2 (6 bases). V dropped 7 bases and J dropped 4 bases, with 17 bases sitting between them. The CDR3 length is 15 residues. The CDR3 nucleotides are TGTGCCAGCACCCCTCGACTAGGGGAATACAATGAGCAGTTCTTC. Translating gives CASTPRLGEYNEQFF.

CDR3 nucleotide sequence: TGCGCCAGCAGTTCCGAGGGTCGACTCGAGTATGGCTACACCTTC. As protein: CASSSEGRLEYGYTF. The genes are TRBV5-1 and TRBJ1-2; the D is unclear. Germline CDR1 SGHRS, CDR2 YFSETQ. The CDR3 consists of 15 residues. The V end lost 5 bases, the J end lost 5 bases, and 19 bases lay between the germline ends.

The V and J genes are TRBV10-3 and TRBJ2-3; 7 bases map to TRBD1. The CDR3 extends over 15 amino acids. CDR1 ENHRY and CDR2 SYGVKD come from the germline V gene. V lost 7 bases and J lost 2; bases outside the gene matches: 9. As DNA, the CDR3 is TGTGCCATCAAAGGGGGCAGCCCCGACACAGATACGCAGTATTTT. It translates to CAIKGGSPDTDTQYF.

This clonotype was detected many times. The chain is built from TRBV5-1 and TRBJ2-5; no clear D. The ends were cut back, 7 bases at V and 5 bases at J, with 12 bases in the middle. In germline, CDR1 is SGHRS, CDR2 YFSETQ. The CDR3 runs to 12 residues. CDR3 DNA sequence: TGCGCCAGCTGGGATCTTTGGGAGACCCAGTACTTC. It translates to CASWDLWETQYF.

In its sample, this clonotype was seen a few times. The chain uses TRBV2 and TRBJ2-7; 8 bases line up with TRBD1. The germline V gene encodes CDR1 SNHLY and CDR2 FYNNEI. The CDR3 extends over 14 amino acids. V dropped 8 bases and J dropped 3; count of bases not matched to a gene: 9. This CDR3 is CASGGGQGNYEQYF. The DNA for the CDR3 is TGTGCCAGCGGGGGAGGACAGGGAAACTACGAGCAGTACTTC.

The chain has TRBV2 and TRBJ2-2; 12 bases are a match to TRBD2. V gave up 6 bases and J gave up 7 bases; unmatched junction bases: 15. This CDR3 is 18 amino acids long. The germline CDR1 and CDR2 sequences are SNHLY and FYNNEI. The CDR3 nucleotides read TGTGCCAGCAGCCGCCAGGCACTAGCGGGGGGACCCGGCGGGGAGCTGTTTTTT. Amino acid sequence: CASSRQALAGGPGGELFF.

This clonotype was observed at least ten times. The chain recombines TRBV5-4 with TRBJ2-5; no definite D call. Per the germline V gene, CDR1 is SGHNT and CDR2 is YYREEE (reference sequence). The CDR3 contains 14 residues. V lost 0 bases, J lost 4 bases, and 10 bases lay in between. The CDR3 here is CASSLVGWGETQYF. For the CDR3, the DNA is TGTGCCAGCAGCTTGGTGGGGTGGGGAGAGACCCAGTACTTC.

This clonotype was counted a few times. This chain links TRBV20-1 with TRBJ2-7, with 10 bases lining up with TRBD2. The trim removed 2 bases at V and 7 bases at J, leaving 5 bases unmatched. This CDR3 comprises 13 residues. Germline V lookup: CDR1 DFQATT, CDR2 SNEGSKA (reference sequence). The CDR3 DNA follows: TGCAGTGCTAGACTAGCGGGAGTGAGTGAGCAGTACTTC. Translating it yields CSARLAGVSEQYF.

This chain links TRBV20-1 with TRBJ2-5; 7 bases agree with TRBD2. The J segment lost 3 bases and the V segment lost 3 bases, leaving 13 bases of the junction unmatched. The CDR3 sequence is 16 residues long. CDR1 and CDR2 from the germline V gene are DFQATT and SNEGSKA (reference sequence). The CDR3 bases are TGCAGTGCTAGTCCTACTAGCGAGGCGTTAAAAGAGACCCAGTACTTC. This gives the protein CSASPTSEALKETQYF.

The sample holds a few counts of this clonotype. The V and J genes are TRBV7-9 and TRBJ2-2, with 7 bases identical to TRBD2. Trimming took 4 bases from V and 7 from J; bases not matched to a gene: 9. CDR1 is SEHNR, CDR2 FQNEAQ, per germline (reference sequence). CDR3 length equals 15 residues. CDR3 sequence reads: CASSSASGMGGELFF. For the CDR3, the DNA is TGTGCCAGCAGCTCCGCCAGCGGGATGGGCGGGGAGCTGTTTTTT.